The rows below give T cell receptor beta chains drawn from one sample of a study of blood T cell repertoires in COVID-19. Repertoires were generated with immunoSEQ multiplex PCR, while TCRdb's copy carries only in-frame clones and drops some. The profile shows approximately 290,000 clones, 80% to 90% of them singletons. The sample comprised PBMCs or T cells enriched from blood (not recorded which). The origin of the receptors is a woman aged 30 to 39 who had recovered from COVID-19. Each CDR3 is given with its conserved first and last residue. The D gene is left open where the match is weak. Clone size is given for some rows only: seen once, a few or many times, or a class if the clone is expanded.

J	V	size	D	CDR3	DNA
TRBJ1-5	TRBV6-1	-	-	CASTEGPRNQPQHF	TGTGCCAGCACGGAGGGGCCACGAAATCAGCCCCAGCATTTT
TRBJ1-1	TRBV3-1/TRBV3-2	-	TRBD1	CASSGRDRNTEAFF	TGTGCCAGCAGCGGACGGGACAGGAACACTGAAGCTTTCTTT
TRBJ1-1	TRBV5-1	-	-	CASSPLDGAEAFF	TGCGCCAGCAGCCCCCTCGACGGGGCTGAAGCTTTCTTT
TRBJ2-5	TRBV11-2	-	TRBD2	CASSFLNSGRAQETQYF	TGTGCCAGCAGCTTCCTAAATAGCGGGAGGGCACAAGAGACCCAGTACTTC
TRBJ2-7	TRBV4-2	-	-	CASSQVLLSYEQYF	TGTGCCAGCAGCCAAGTTCTTTTGAGCTACGAGCAGTACTTC
TRBJ1-2	TRBV24-1	-	TRBD1	CATSGVDRGIYGYTF	TGTGCCACCAGTGGGGTTGACAGGGGGATCTATGGCTACACCTTC
TRBJ2-1	TRBV28	-	-	CASSRDTNEQFF	TGTGCCAGCAGCCGCGACACGAATGAGCAGTTCTTC
TRBJ2-1	TRBV28	once	-	CASSLSIKQFF	TGTGCCAGCAGTTTATCTATCAAGCAGTTCTTC
TRBJ2-5	TRBV2	-	TRBD1	CASRGNRGQETQYF	TGTGCCAGCAGAGGTAACAGGGGGCAAGAGACCCAGTACTTC
TRBJ2-5	TRBV10-3	once	-	CAVGEETQYF	TGTGCTGTCGGAGAAGAGACCCAGTACTTC
TRBJ1-6	TRBV6-5	-	-	CASFAISYNSPLHF	TGTGCCAGCTTCGCGATTAGCTATAATTCACCCCTCCACTTT
TRBJ2-2	TRBV7-9	few	-	CASSSGQRPLGPNTGELFF	TGTGCCAGCAGCTCCGGGCAGCGGCCCCTGGGCCCTAACACCGGGGAGCTGTTTTTT
TRBJ1-2	TRBV24-1	-	-	CATATAGDPGYTF	TGTGCCACCGCCACCGCGGGGGATCCTGGCTACACCTTC
TRBJ1-4	TRBV28	-	-	CASTENQGLGEKLFF	TGTGCCAGCACCGAAAATCAGGGGTTAGGCGAAAAACTGTTTTTT
TRBJ2-7	TRBV3-1/TRBV3-2	-	-	CASSPTAPSYEQYF	TGTGCCAGCAGCCCCACCGCGCCGTCCTACGAGCAGTACTTC
TRBJ2-6	TRBV6-4	once	TRBD1	CASSEDRAGANVLTF	TGTGCCAGCAGTGAAGACAGGGCTGGGGCCAACGTCCTGACTTTC
TRBJ1-1	TRBV7-8	-	TRBD1	CASSLGQGSEAFF	TGTGCCAGCAGCTTAGGACAGGGCTCTGAAGCTTTCTTT
TRBJ2-3	TRBV4-2	-	TRBD2	CASSHTSGGYTDTQYF	TGTGCCAGCAGCCACACTAGCGGGGGTTACACAGATACGCAGTATTTT
TRBJ1-5	TRBV4-2	-	-	CASSLELELNQPQHF	TGTGCCAGCAGCCTAGAATTAGAACTGAATCAGCCCCAGCATTTT
TRBJ2-7	TRBV11-2	-	TRBD2	CASSFSRWVSGSSYEQYF	TGTGCCAGCAGCTTTTCTCGTTGGGTCAGCGGGAGCTCCTACGAGCAGTACTTC
TRBJ1-5	TRBV7-2	-	TRBD1	CASSSTGGNQPQHF	TGTGCCAGCAGCTCCACAGGGGGCAATCAGCCCCAGCATTTT
TRBJ2-7	TRBV7-8	-	TRBD2	CASSLVGTSSDEQYF	TGTGCCAGCAGCTTAGTCGGGACTAGCTCCGACGAGCAGTACTTC
TRBJ2-5	TRBV11-2	-	TRBD2	CASSLGIRLAGAGETQYF	TGTGCCAGCAGCCTAGGGATTCGACTAGCGGGGGCGGGGGAGACCCAGTACTTC
TRBJ2-7	TRBV16	-	-	CASSQIQGADSYEQYF	TGTGCCAGCAGCCAAATCCAAGGGGCCGATTCCTACGAGCAGTACTTC
TRBJ1-1	TRBV19	-	-	CASSEATEAFF	TGTGCCAGTAGTGAGGCCACTGAAGCTTTCTTT
TRBJ2-3	TRBV4-2	-	TRBD2	CASSQAPLDGRFTDTQYF	TGTGCCAGCAGCCAAGCTCCCCTCGACGGGAGGTTCACAGATACGCAGTATTTT
TRBJ1-4	TRBV15	-	TRBD1	CATSDMTGTYEKLFF	TGTGCCACCAGTGATATGACAGGGACGTATGAAAAACTGTTTTTT
TRBJ1-1	TRBV14	-	TRBD1	CASSLDRVEAFF	TGTGCCAGCAGCCTCGACAGGGTGGAAGCTTTCTTT
TRBJ1-2	TRBV6-5	few	TRBD1	CASTPWGQGNYGYTF	TGTGCCAGCACTCCATGGGGACAGGGGAACTATGGCTACACCTTC
TRBJ1-2	TRBV15	-	-	CATSRASNGVYGYTF	TGTGCCACCAGCAGAGCGAGTAACGGAGTCTATGGCTACACCTTC
TRBJ1-6	TRBV7-8	-	-	CASSFLGRTGGSPLHF	TGTGCCAGCAGCTTCTTAGGTAGGACGGGAGGATCACCCCTCCACTTT
TRBJ2-6	TRBV4-1	-	-	CASSPTGATSSGANVLTF	TGCGCCAGCAGCCCTACAGGCGCCACTTCATCTGGGGCCAACGTCCTGACTTTC
TRBJ1-2	TRBV10-2	-	TRBD1	CASSEFWDRSVTNYGYTF	TGCGCCAGCAGTGAGTTCTGGGACAGGTCCGTAACTAACTATGGCTACACCTTC
TRBJ2-5	TRBV27	-	-	CASSYGLPQETQYF	TGTGCCAGCAGTTACGGACTACCTCAAGAGACCCAGTACTTC
TRBJ2-7	TRBV19	-	-	CATFNSYEQYF	TGTGCCACCTTTAACAGCTACGAGCAGTACTTC
TRBJ2-3	TRBV5-1	-	TRBD2	CASSSIAGELTDTQYF	TGCGCCAGCAGCTCGATAGCGGGAGAGCTCACAGATACGCAGTATTTT
TRBJ2-5	TRBV5-1	-	-	CASSLARGRETQYF	TGCGCCAGCAGCTTGGCTCGGGGGAGGGAGACCCAGTACTTC
TRBJ1-1	TRBV11-2	-	-	CASSLVQGWTEAFF	TGTGCCAGCAGCTTAGTCCAGGGCTGGACTGAAGCTTTCTTT
TRBJ2-1	TRBV30	-	-	CAWSQLLRTTTYNEQFF	TGTGCCTGGAGTCAGCTGCTGAGGACAACCACTTACAATGAGCAGTTCTTC
TRBJ2-1	TRBV27	-	-	CASSPRVVYEQFF	TGTGCCAGCAGTCCCAGGGTTGTCTATGAGCAGTTCTTC
TRBJ2-7	TRBV16	-	-	CASQPPGATYEQYF	TGTGCCAGCCAGCCCCCTGGGGCTACCTACGAGCAGTACTTC
TRBJ1-4	TRBV5-6	-	-	CASSSIRGAPREKLFF	TGTGCCAGCAGCAGTATCCGGGGGGCGCCTAGGGAAAAACTGTTTTTT
TRBJ1-3	TRBV30	-	-	CAWRRASGNTIYF	TGTGCCTGGAGGAGGGCTTCTGGAAACACCATATATTTT
TRBJ1-2	TRBV2	-	TRBD1	CASSEPGQTNYGYTF	TGTGCCAGCAGTGAACCGGGACAGACAAACTATGGCTACACCTTC
TRBJ2-1	TRBV11-3	-	-	CASSLDGAEQFF	TGTGCCAGCAGCTTAGATGGGGCCGAGCAGTTCTTC
TRBJ1-4	TRBV24-1	-	-	CATSAGTSNEKLFF	TGTGCCACCAGTGCCGGGACTTCTAATGAAAAACTGTTTTTT
TRBJ2-1	TRBV24-1	-	-	CATSPNRGAGEQFF	TGTGCCACCAGTCCGAATCGGGGAGCAGGTGAGCAGTTCTTC
TRBJ2-6	TRBV20-1	-	-	CSASKKSSGANVLTF	TGCAGTGCTAGTAAAAAGAGCTCTGGGGCCAACGTCCTGACTTTC
TRBJ2-1	TRBV27	-	TRBD2	CASSSAGGQRFF	TGTGCCAGTAGTAGTGCGGGAGGGCAGAGGTTCTTC
TRBJ1-6	TRBV6-5	once	-	CASSYSSRSGNSPLHF	TGTGCCAGCAGTTACTCGAGCCGGTCGGGGAATTCACCCCTCCACTTT
TRBJ1-4	TRBV15	-	-	CATSRDRVYEKLFF	TGTGCCACCAGCAGAGACAGGGTATATGAAAAACTGTTTTTT
TRBJ1-5	TRBV7-9	-	-	CASSLVEANQPQHF	TGTGCCAGCAGCTTAGTAGAAGCCAATCAGCCCCAGCATTTT
TRBJ1-2	TRBV6-4	few	-	CASSETGLIYGYTF	TGTGCCAGCAGCGAAACGGGACTGATCTATGGCTACACCTTC
TRBJ2-6	TRBV29-1	-	-	CSANSGEGANVLTF	TGCAGCGCGAATTCAGGGGAAGGGGCCAACGTCCTGACTTTC
TRBJ2-5	TRBV24-1	-	-	CATSDVGGAGRAQYF	TGTGCCACCAGTGATGTTGGGGGCGCGGGGAGGGCCCAGTACTTC